Below are 25 T cell receptor beta chains sequenced from a single sample in a study of CD8 T cells in ankylosing spondylitis. TCRdb re-analysed the 5' RACE reads in MiXCR, keeping a single row per CDR3 protein. The data show approximately 300,000 distinct CDR3 sequences, less than 25% seen once. The sequenced material came from blood, either unsorted or a sorted T cell fraction (not recorded which). Receptors originate from a female donor with ankylosing spondylitis or in good health (not recorded which).

The chain has TRBV20-1 and TRBJ2-7; D ambiguous. V gave up 3 bases and J gave up 0 bases, with 18 bases separating them. Per germline, CDR1 DFQATT and CDR2 SNEGSKA (reference sequence). The CDR3 contains 16 residues. The CDR3 region is CSARNSVAGSSYEQYF. CDR3 coding DNA: TGCAGTGCTAGGAATTCGGTAGCCGGAAGCTCCTACGAGCAGTACTTC.

This rearrangement joins TRBV5-1 to TRBJ2-1; TRBD2 aligns across 9 bases. The CDR3 length is 16 residues. V lost 5 bases, J lost 1 base, and 7 bases stayed unmatched. Germline V gene data show CDR1 as SGHRS and CDR2 as YFSETQ. The CDR3 is CASSSISGGSYNEQFF. CDR3 in DNA: TGCGCCAGCAGTTCGATTAGCGGGGGATCCTACAATGAGCAGTTCTTC.

In its sample, this clonotype was seen many times. The chain has TRBV27 and TRBJ2-7; 8 bases align to TRBD1. CDR1 and CDR2 (germline): MNHEY, SMNVEV (reference sequence). With V trimmed by 7 bases and J by 3 bases, 8 bases remained unmatched. The CDR3 totals 14 residues. The CDR3 sequence is CASTPPGQVYEQYF. The CDR3 region has the DNA TGTGCCAGCACCCCCCCGGGACAGGTCTACGAGCAGTACTTC.

V and J are TRBV4-3 and TRBJ2-5; no clear D gene. The germline V gene encodes CDR1 LGHNA and CDR2 YSLEER. The CDR3 contains 13 residues. With 0 bases removed from V and 5 bases from J, the gap between germline ends came to 7 bases. The CDR3, as DNA: TGCGCCAGCAGCCAAGATTTGCAGGAGACCCAGTACTTC. Amino acid sequence: CASSQDLQETQYF.

The J gene is TRBJ2-5, the V gene TRBV2, with 12 bases that match TRBD2. The V and J ends lost 1 base and 4 bases, in that order; junction bases with no gene match: 1. Germline V gene sequence: CDR1 SNHLY, CDR2 FYNNEI. The CDR3 extends over 15 amino acids. CDR3: CASSEGTSGIETQYF. The CDR3 coding sequence is TGTGCCAGCAGTGAAGGGACTAGCGGGATAGAGACCCAGTACTTC.

The gene calls are TRBV20-1 and TRBJ1-4; D perhaps matches TRBD1 (6 bases). The germline V gene has CDR1 DFQATT and CDR2 SNEGSKA (reference sequence). This CDR3 contains 14 residues. Trimming pared 4 bases from V and 5 bases from J, leaving 14 bases between. CDR3 in amino acids: CSAISDRPNEKLFF. The CDR3 DNA is TGCAGTGCTATTAGTGACAGGCCGAATGAAAAACTGTTTTTT.

The genes are TRBV11-2 and TRBJ2-5; no firm D call. Germline CDR1 and CDR2: SGHAT and FQNNGV. The V gene lost 5 bases and the J gene lost 7 bases, with 17 bases spanning the gap. The CDR3 runs to 14 residues. In DNA form, the CDR3 reads TGTGCCAGCAGCCGACTGCACAGTGAAGTGACCCAGTACTTC. As protein: CASSRLHSEVTQYF.

This clonotype came up a few times. The CDR3 coding sequence is TGTGCCAGCAGTGAAGCCGGGTGGCCCCAGCATTTT. Translation gives CASSEAGWPQHF. The chain links TRBV6-1 to TRBJ1-5, with unresolved D. This CDR3 spans 12 amino acids. Trimming stripped 0 bases from V and 9 bases from J, with 6 bases between. Per the germline V gene, CDR1 is MNHNS and CDR2 is SASEGT.

This clonotype appeared a few times. The rearrangement uses TRBV29-1 and TRBJ1-4; D remains unclear. The germline CDR1 and CDR2 sequences are SQVTM and ANQGSEA. This CDR3 has 11 residues. V was trimmed by 8 bases and J by 5 bases, leaving 9 bases between them. This CDR3 reads CSIRPNEKLFF. CDR3 bases: TGCAGCATCCGGCCGAATGAAAAACTGTTTTTT.

The chain combines TRBV20-1 with TRBJ2-3; 9 bases match TRBD2. V gave up 2 bases and J gave up 3 bases; unmatched junction bases: 6. Looked up from germline, CDR1 is DFQATT and CDR2 is SNEGSKA (reference sequence). The CDR3 consists of 15 residues. The CDR3 nucleotides are TGCAGTGCTAGACACCCAACTAGCGGGACAGATACGCAGTATTTT. Its protein is CSARHPTSGTDTQYF.

V is TRBV30 and J is TRBJ2-7; D could derive from TRBD1 or TRBD2 (5 bases each). Trimming cost V 5 bases and J 3 bases, with 8 bases left between them. The CDR3 is 11 residues long. Germline values: CDR1 GTSNPN, CDR2 SVGIG (reference sequence). For the CDR3, the DNA is TGTGCCTGGGGGGACCGCTACGAGCAGTACTTC. Its translation: CAWGDRYEQYF.

This clonotype turned up a few times. This rearrangement joins TRBV20-1 to TRBJ1-1; maybe TRBD1 (5 bases). V shed 6 bases and J shed 1 base, with 15 bases lying between them. The CDR3 sequence is 14 residues long. Germline CDR1 is DFQATT and CDR2 is SNEGSKA (reference sequence). CDR3 in amino acids: CSALTVLSNTEAFF. CDR3 nucleotide sequence: TGCAGTGCCCTGACAGTCCTCTCGAACACTGAAGCTTTCTTT.

This clonotype was seen a few times. This chain connects TRBV7-9 to TRBJ2-1, with D possibly matching TRBD1 (6 bases). The germline V gene has CDR1 SEHNR and CDR2 FQNEAQ (reference sequence). The V end lost 1 base, the J end lost 6 bases, and 13 bases lay between the germline ends. The CDR3 runs 15 residues. This CDR3 is CASSLGQVIPNEQFF. DNA of the CDR3: TGTGCCAGCAGCTTAGGACAGGTGATCCCCAATGAGCAGTTCTTC.

This clonotype was observed a few times. The J gene is TRBJ2-7, the V gene TRBV6-5; D gene uncertain. Looked up from germline, CDR1 is MNHEY and CDR2 is SVGAGI. The CDR3 length is 11 residues. Trimming cost V 8 bases and J 5 bases, with 10 bases left between them. The CDR3 region is CASQRADEQYF. CDR3 nucleotides: TGTGCCAGCCAACGCGCCGACGAGCAGTACTTC.

This clonotype was seen at least ten times. The chain has TRBV12-3 or TRBV12-4 and TRBJ1-6, with a possible D match to TRBD1 (5 bases). V lost 9 bases and J lost 8, with 11 bases in between. CDR3 length: 12 residues. CDR3 amino acids: CASYGGDSPLHF. CDR3 bases: TGTGCCAGTTATGGGGGTGATTCACCCCTCCACTTT.

This clonotype appeared many times. The V and J genes are TRBV12-3 or TRBV12-4 and TRBJ1-1; no reliable D call. The CDR3 consists of 12 residues. Trimming removed 6 bases at V and 4 bases at J, with 9 bases between. Written as DNA, the CDR3 is TGTGCCAGCAGCACCAGAGTCACTGAAGCTTTCTTT. This translates into CASSTRVTEAFF.

The V call is TRBV12-3 or TRBV12-4, the J call TRBJ2-2; 9 bases match TRBD2. The CDR3 length is 15 residues. After removal of 3 bases from V and 5 bases from J, the junction contained 4 bases not matched to a gene. The CDR3 coding sequence is TGTGCCAGCAGTTTTGGACTAGCGTGGACCGGGGAGCTGTTTTTT. This gives the protein CASSFGLAWTGELFF.

The chain links TRBV29-1 to TRBJ1-4; D is uncertain. The CDR3 sequence is 13 residues long. V was shortened by 7 bases and J by 0 bases, with 9 bases between the two germline ends. In germline, CDR1 is SQVTM, CDR2 ANQGSEA. The CDR3, as DNA: TGCAGCGCCCGGGATGCAACTAATGAAAAACTGTTTTTT. This translates into CSARDATNEKLFF.

The sample holds many counts of this clonotype. CDR3 loop: CASSTGSSSYTF. The CDR3 DNA sequence: TGTGCCAGCAGTACAGGGAGTTCCAGCTACACCTTC. The chain joins TRBV6-5 to TRBJ1-2; D may be TRBD1 (6 bases). The V end lost 5 bases, the J end lost 9 bases, and 13 bases lay between the germline ends. The length of the CDR3 is 12 residues. The V gene's germline CDR1 is MNHEY and CDR2 SVGAGI.

This clonotype was found once. The chain is built from TRBV19 and TRBJ2-7; possibly TRBD1 for D (6 bases). CDR1 is LNHDA, CDR2 SQIVND, per germline (reference sequence). CDR3 length: 13 amino acids. Trimming removed 6 bases at V and 1 base at J, with 10 bases between. Here the CDR3 DNA reads TGTGCCAGTAGCAAGGACAGTTCCTACGAGCAGTACTTC. It is translated as CASSKDSSYEQYF. The full variable domain, its missing parts supplied by reference TRBV19 and TRBJ2-7, is DGGITQSPKYLFRKEGQNVTLSCEQNLNHDAMYWYRQDPGQGLRLIYYSQIVNDFQKGDIAEGYSVSREKKESFPLTVTSAQKNPTAFYLCASSKDSSYEQYFGPGTRLTVT.

The chain joins TRBV20-1 to TRBJ1-5; unclear D gene. The V gene lost 3 bases and the J gene lost 5 bases, with 11 bases spanning the gap. From germline, CDR1 is DFQATT and CDR2 SNEGSKA (reference sequence). The CDR3 extends over 13 amino acids. The CDR3 coding sequence is TGCAGTGCTAGCGAGCAGGTTGATCAGCCCCAGCATTTT. Translated: CSASEQVDQPQHF.

There are a few counts of this clonotype. The chain carries TRBV12-3 or TRBV12-4 and TRBJ2-1; 7 positions agree with TRBD1. CDR3 size: 14 residues. V shed 6 bases and J 9 bases; nucleotides not matched to a gene: 11. The CDR3 protein is CASRGDSEIGEQFF. In nucleotides, the CDR3 is TGTGCCAGCAGGGGGGACAGCGAGATTGGTGAGCAGTTCTTC.

This clonotype was observed a few times. The J gene is TRBJ1-2, the V gene TRBV29-1; D is unresolved. Germline V CDR1 and CDR2: SQVTM, ANQGSEA. The V end was cut by 0 bases, the J end by 4 bases, with 15 bases between. CDR3 length: 15 residues. The CDR3 coding sequence is TGCAGCGTTGAAGAGCCGGCAGAGGCGTTCTATGGCTACACCTTC. The encoded protein is CSVEEPAEAFYGYTF.

V is TRBV10-1 and J is TRBJ2-2; possibly TRBD2 for D (5 bases). Trimming removed 2 bases from V and 4 bases from J, with 5 bases in between. The CDR3 sequence is 13 residues long. The germline gives CDR1 WNHNN, CDR2 SYGVQD (reference sequence). CDR3 DNA sequence: TGCGCCAGCAGTGAGGGGAGCACCGGGGAGCTGTTTTTT. Its protein product is CASSEGSTGELFF.

This chain joins TRBV6-1 and TRBJ2-5; TRBD2 might be the D (6 bases). The V end lost 5 bases, the J end lost 6 bases, and 16 bases lay between the germline ends. The CDR3 totals 14 residues. CDR1 MNHNS and CDR2 SASEGT come from the germline V gene. The CDR3 DNA sequence: TGTGCCAGCAGTCCGACCGGGACTCCCCAGACCCAGTACTTC. This sequence encodes CASSPTGTPQTQYF.